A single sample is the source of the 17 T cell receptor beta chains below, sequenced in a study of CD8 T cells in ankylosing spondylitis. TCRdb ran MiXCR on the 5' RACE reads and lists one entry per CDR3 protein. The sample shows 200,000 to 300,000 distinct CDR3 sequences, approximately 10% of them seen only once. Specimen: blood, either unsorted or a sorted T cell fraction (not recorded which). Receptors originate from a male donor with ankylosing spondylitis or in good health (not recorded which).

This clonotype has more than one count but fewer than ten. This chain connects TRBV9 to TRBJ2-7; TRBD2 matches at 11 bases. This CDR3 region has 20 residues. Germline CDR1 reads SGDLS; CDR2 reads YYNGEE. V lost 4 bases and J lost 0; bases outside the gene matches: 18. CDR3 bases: TGTGCCAGCAGCAAAAAAGCCGGGACTAGCGGAATGGGAAGCTCCTACGAGCAGTACTTC. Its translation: CASSKKAGTSGMGSSYEQYF. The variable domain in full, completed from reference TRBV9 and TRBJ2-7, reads DSGVTQTPKHLITATGQRVTLRCSPRSGDLSVYWYQQSLDQGLQFLIQYYNGEERAKGNILERFSAQQFPDLHSELNLSSLELGDSALYFCASSKKAGTSGMGSSYEQYFGPGTRLTVT.

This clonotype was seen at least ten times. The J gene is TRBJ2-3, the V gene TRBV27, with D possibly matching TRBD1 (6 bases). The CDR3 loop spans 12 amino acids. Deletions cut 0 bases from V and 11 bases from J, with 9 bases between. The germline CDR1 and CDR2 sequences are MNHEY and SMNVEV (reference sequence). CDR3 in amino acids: CASSLSRGLQYF. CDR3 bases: TGTGCCAGCAGTTTATCCAGGGGTCTGCAGTATTTT.

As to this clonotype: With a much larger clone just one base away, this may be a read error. The CDR3 spells CASSYREGDYTF. In nucleotides, the CDR3 is TGCGCCAGCAGCTACAGGGAAGGAGACTACACCTTC. The J gene is TRBJ1-2, the V gene TRBV5-1; TRBD1 is a possible D gene (6 bases). Trimming took 3 bases from V and 10 from J, leaving 13 bases between them. The CDR3 is 12 residues long. Germline CDR1 is SGHRS and CDR2 is YFSETQ.

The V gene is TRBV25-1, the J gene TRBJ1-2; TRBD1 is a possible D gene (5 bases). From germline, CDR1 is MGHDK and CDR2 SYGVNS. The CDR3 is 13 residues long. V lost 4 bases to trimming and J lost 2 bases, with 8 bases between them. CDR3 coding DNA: TGTGCCAGCAGTGTAGAGGGGAACTATGGCTACACCTTC. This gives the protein CASSVEGNYGYTF.

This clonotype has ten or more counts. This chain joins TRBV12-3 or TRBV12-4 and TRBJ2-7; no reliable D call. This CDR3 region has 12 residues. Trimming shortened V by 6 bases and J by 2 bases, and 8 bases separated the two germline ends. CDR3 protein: CASSPAPYEQYF. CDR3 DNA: TGTGCCAGCAGCCCTGCCCCCTACGAGCAGTACTTC.

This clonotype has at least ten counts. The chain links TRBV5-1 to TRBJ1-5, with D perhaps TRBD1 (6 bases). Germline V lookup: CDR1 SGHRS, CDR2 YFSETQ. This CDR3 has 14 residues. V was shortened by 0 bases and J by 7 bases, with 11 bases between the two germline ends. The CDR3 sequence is CASSLAGGGQPQHF. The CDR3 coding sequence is TGCGCCAGCAGCTTGGCCGGGGGCGGACAGCCCCAGCATTTT.

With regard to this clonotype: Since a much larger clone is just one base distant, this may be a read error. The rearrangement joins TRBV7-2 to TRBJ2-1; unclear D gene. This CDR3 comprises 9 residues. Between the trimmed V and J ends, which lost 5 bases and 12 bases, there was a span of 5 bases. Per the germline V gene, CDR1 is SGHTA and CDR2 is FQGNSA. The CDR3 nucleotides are TGTGCCAGCAGCGGGCCGCAGTTCTTC. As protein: CASSGPQFF.

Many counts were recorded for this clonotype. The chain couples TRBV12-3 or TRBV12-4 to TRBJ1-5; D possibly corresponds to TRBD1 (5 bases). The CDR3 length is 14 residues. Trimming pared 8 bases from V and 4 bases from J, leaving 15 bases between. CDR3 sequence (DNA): TGTGCCAGCTCCCAATCGGGGGGAAATCAGCCCCAGCATTTT. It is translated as CASSQSGGNQPQHF.

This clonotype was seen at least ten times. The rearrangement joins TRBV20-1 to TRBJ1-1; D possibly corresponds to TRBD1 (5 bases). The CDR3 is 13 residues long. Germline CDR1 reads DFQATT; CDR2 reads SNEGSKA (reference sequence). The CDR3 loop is CSWGGKAATEAFF. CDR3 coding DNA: TGCAGCTGGGGGGGGAAAGCGGCCACTGAAGCTTTCTTT.

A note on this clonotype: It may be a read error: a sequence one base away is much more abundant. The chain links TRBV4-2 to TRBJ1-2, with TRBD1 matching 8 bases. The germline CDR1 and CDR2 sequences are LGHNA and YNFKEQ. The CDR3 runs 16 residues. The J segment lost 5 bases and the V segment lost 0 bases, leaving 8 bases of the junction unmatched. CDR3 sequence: CASSQEEAGGLYGYTF. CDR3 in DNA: TGTGCCAGCAGCCAAGAAGAGGCAGGGGGCCTTTATGGCTACACCTTC.

In DNA, the CDR3 is TGTGCCAGCTCACCGGCGGGAGCAGCCCCCTACAATGAGCAGTTCTTC. Translated: CASSPAGAAPYNEQFF. This rearrangement joins TRBV18 to TRBJ2-1; TRBD2 aligns across 7 bases. Trimming removed 3 bases from V and 2 bases from J; junction bases left unmatched: 7. CDR3 length: 16 residues. Germline V gene lookup returns CDR1 KGHSH and CDR2 LQKENI.

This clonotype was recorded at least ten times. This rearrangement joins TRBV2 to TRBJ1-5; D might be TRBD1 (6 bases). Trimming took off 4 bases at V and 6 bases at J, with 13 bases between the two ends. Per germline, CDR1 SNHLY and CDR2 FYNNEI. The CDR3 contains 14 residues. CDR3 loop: CASSVSGASQPQHF. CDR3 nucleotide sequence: TGTGCCAGCAGTGTCTCGGGGGCTAGTCAGCCCCAGCATTTT. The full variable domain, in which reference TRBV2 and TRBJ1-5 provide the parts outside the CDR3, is EPEVTQTPSHQVTQMGQEVILRCVPISNHLYFYWYRQILGQKVEFLVSFYNNEISEKSEIFDDQFSVERPDGSNFTLKIRSTKLEDSAMYFCASSVSGASQPQHFGDGTRLSIL.

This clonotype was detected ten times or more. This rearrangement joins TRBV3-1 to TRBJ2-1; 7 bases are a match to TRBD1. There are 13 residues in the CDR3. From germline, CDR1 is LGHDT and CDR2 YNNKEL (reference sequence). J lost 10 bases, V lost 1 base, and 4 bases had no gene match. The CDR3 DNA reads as TGTGCCAGCAGCCAAGTTACAGGGGTAGAGCAGTTCTTC. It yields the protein CASSQVTGVEQFF.

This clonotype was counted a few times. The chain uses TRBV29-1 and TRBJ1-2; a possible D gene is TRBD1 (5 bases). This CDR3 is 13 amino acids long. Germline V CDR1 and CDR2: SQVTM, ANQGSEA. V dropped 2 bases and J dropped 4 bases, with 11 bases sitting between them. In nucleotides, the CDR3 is TGCAGCGTTGAAACCCAGGGTCTCTATGGCTACACCTTC. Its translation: CSVETQGLYGYTF.

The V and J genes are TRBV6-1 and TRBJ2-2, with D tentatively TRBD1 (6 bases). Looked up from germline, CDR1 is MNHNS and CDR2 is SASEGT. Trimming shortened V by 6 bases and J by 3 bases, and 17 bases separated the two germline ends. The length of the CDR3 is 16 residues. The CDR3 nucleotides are TGTGCCAGCAGCCGTTACAGGGTGACGGACACCGGGGAGCTGTTTTTT. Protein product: CASSRYRVTDTGELFF.

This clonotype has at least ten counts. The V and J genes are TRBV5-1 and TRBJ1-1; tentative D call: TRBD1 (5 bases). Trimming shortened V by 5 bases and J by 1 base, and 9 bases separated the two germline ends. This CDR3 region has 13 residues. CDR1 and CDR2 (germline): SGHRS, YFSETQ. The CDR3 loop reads CASREQENTEAFF. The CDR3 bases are TGCGCCAGCAGAGAACAGGAGAACACTGAAGCTTTCTTT.

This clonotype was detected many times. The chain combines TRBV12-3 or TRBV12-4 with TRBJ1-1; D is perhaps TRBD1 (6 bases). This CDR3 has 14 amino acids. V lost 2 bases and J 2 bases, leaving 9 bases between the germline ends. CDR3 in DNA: TGTGCCAGCAGTTTAACAGGGTCCAACACTGAAGCTTTCTTT. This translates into CASSLTGSNTEAFF.